The source of this T cell receptor beta chain is a study of blood T cell repertoires in COVID-19. About the research overall: Material from acute and convalescent COVID-19 was sourced from the United States, Italy and Spain. Sources were T cells, B-cell-depleted T cells, or PBMCs; the material itself was cDNA or gDNA.

Study processing details: Scientists estimated how many nucleated cells there were by amplifying reference gene primers. Sequencing was performed with immunoSEQ multiplex PCR; in TCRdb, only in-frame clones are kept and a portion is missing. D and trimming were read from the DNA, whereas the V and J calls and clone size are those reported in that table. The sample yields under 200,000 clones, 65% to 80% seen once. The germline V gene encodes CDR1 WSHSY and CDR2 SAAADI. The CDR3 loop spans 13 amino acids. With 5 bases removed from V and 1 base from J, the gap between germline ends came to 8 bases. The chain couples TRBV10-2 to TRBJ1-1; no clear D gene. The origin of this receptor is a man aged 60 to 75 with acute or convalescent COVID-19. What was sequenced was peripheral blood. CDR3 nucleotide sequence: TGCGCCAGCAGTCCCGAGTGGAACACTGAAGCTTTCTTT. Translated: CASSPEWNTEAFF.